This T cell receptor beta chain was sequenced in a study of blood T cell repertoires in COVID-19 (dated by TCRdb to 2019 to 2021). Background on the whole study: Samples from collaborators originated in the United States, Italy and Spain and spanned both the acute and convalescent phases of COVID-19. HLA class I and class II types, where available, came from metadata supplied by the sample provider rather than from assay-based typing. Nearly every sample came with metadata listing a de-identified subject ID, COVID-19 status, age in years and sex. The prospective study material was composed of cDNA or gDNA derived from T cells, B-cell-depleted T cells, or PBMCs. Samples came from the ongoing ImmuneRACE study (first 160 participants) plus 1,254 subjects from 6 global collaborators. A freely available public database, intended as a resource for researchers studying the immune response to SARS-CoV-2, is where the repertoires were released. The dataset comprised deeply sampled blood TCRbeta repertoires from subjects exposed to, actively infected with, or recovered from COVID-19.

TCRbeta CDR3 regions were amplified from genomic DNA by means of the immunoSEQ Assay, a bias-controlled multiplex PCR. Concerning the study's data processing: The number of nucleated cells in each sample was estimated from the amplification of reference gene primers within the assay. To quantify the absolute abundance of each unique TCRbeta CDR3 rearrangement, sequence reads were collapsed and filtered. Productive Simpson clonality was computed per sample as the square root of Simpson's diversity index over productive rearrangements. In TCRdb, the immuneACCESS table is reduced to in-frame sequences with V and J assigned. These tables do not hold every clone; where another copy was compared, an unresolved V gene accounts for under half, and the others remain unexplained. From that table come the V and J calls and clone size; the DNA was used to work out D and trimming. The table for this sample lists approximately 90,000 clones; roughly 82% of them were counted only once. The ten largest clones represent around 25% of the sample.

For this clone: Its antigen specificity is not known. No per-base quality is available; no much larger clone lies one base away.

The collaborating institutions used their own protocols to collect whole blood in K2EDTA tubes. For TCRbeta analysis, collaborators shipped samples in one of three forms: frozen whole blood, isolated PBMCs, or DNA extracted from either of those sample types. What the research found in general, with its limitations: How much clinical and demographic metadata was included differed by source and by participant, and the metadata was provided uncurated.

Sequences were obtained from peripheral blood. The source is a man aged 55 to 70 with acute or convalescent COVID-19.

The CDR3 amino acid sequence is: CASSLIMGGETQYF. The DNA sequence follows: TGTGCCAGCAGCCTCATTATGGGGGGAGAGACCCAGTACTTC. The receptor chain draws on TRBV3-1 (or the pseudogene TRBV3-2) and TRBJ2-5; possibly the D gene is TRBD2, per 6 matching bases. Including the terminal cysteine and phenylalanine, the CDR3 comprises 14 residues. The retained sequence is limited to the CDR3, 42 bases, with the frame set at the first base. CDR1 and CDR2 were assigned from the germline V gene (reference sequence) as LGHDT and YNNKEL. V is shortened by 4 bases, J by 4 bases, and the region joining them spans 13 bases.